The 19 T cell receptor beta chains below were found in one sample sequenced in a study of cytomegalovirus exposure and HLA in healthy donors. The PCR ran on 60 Vbeta and 13 Jbeta primers. TCRdb keeps only in-frame clones here, not all; method: immunoSEQ multiplex PCR. Counted here are approximately 130,000 clones, around 74% occurring once; the ten biggest clones make up roughly 3.1%. What was sequenced was PBMCs. The receptors were gathered from a man aged 25-40 years in good health and CMV-seronegative.

This chain uses TRBV30 with TRBJ1-5; TRBD1 is a possible D gene (5 bases). The V gene lost 0 bases and the J gene lost 6 bases, with 9 bases spanning the gap. The CDR3 extends over 13 amino acids. Germline CDR1 reads GTSNPN; CDR2 reads SVGIG (reference sequence). The CDR3 DNA sequence: TGTGCCTGGAGTGTGGGTAGGGGTCAGCCCCAGCATTTT. Encoded protein: CAWSVGRGQPQHF.

The chain carries TRBV4-3 and TRBJ2-1, with D possibly TRBD1 on 5 matching bases. Germline V gene lookup returns CDR1 LGHNA and CDR2 YSLEER. The V end lost 5 bases, the J end lost 4 bases, and 15 bases lay between the germline ends. The CDR3 consists of 15 residues. The chain's CDR3 is CASSYQGGDYNEQFF. CDR3 DNA: TGCGCCAGCAGCTACCAGGGCGGAGATTACAATGAGCAGTTCTTC.

The CDR3 DNA reads as TGTGCCAGCAGCTTAACTGGTAGCCCTTCCTACAATGAGCAGTTCTTC. Its protein is CASSLTGSPSYNEQFF. The chain combines TRBV7-6 with TRBJ2-1; D gene unclear. Germline CDR1 is SGHVS and CDR2 is FNYEAQ. The V gene lost 2 bases and the J gene lost 1 base, with 12 bases spanning the gap. This CDR3 has 16 residues.

This clone was counted between two and nine times. This rearrangement joins TRBV7-8 to TRBJ1-6; 10 bases are a match to TRBD1. After removal of 1 base from V and 8 bases from J, the junction contained 2 bases not matched to a gene. Per the germline V gene, CDR1 is SGHVS and CDR2 is FQNEAQ. The CDR3 covers 15 residues. The CDR3 here is CASSLVDRGDSPLHF. CDR3 bases: TGTGCCAGCAGCTTAGTGGACAGGGGGGATTCACCCCTCCACTTT. The whole variable domain, remainder taken from reference TRBV7-8 and TRBJ1-6, is GAGVSQSPRYKVAKRGQDVALRCDPISGHVSLFWYQQALGQGPEFLTYFQNEAQLDKSGLPSDRFFAERPEGSVSTLKIQRTQQEDSAVYLCASSLVDRGDSPLHFGNGTRLTVT.

The chain combines TRBV7-6 with TRBJ2-3; 11 bases are shared with TRBD2. The CDR3 is 16 amino acids. V gave up 0 bases and J gave up 4 bases; unmatched junction bases: 3. Germline CDR1 reads SGHVS; CDR2 reads FNYEAQ. The CDR3 DNA sequence: TGTGCCAGCAGCTTAGCTCTAGCGGGGGGCTCAGATACGCAGTATTTT. This gives the protein CASSLALAGGSDTQYF.

This chain uses TRBV7-8 with TRBJ1-5; 9 positions match TRBD1. CDR3 length equals 16 residues. Germline CDR1 and CDR2: SGHVS and FQNEAQ. J lost 3 bases, V lost 5 bases, and 8 bases had no gene match. As DNA, the CDR3 is TGTGCCAGCAGCCCACGGACAGGGGCTCTCAATCAGCCCCAGCATTTT. It yields the protein CASSPRTGALNQPQHF.

Worth noting for this clone: The junction shows a germline mismatch at one end, possibly a read error. The rearrangement links TRBV27 to TRBJ1-5; 8 nucleotides agree with TRBD1. This CDR3 region has 15 residues. Germline CDR1 and CDR2: MNHEY and SMNVEV (reference sequence). Written as DNA, the CDR3 is TGTGCCAGCAGCTTATCCACAGGGGGGTATCAGCCCCAGCATTTT. This translates into CASSLSTGGYQPQHF.

The CDR3 region has the DNA TGCAGCGTTGAAGATCCTGGAGGGAACACCGGGGAGCTGTTTTTT. Amino acids: CSVEDPGGNTGELFF. The chain couples TRBV29-1 to TRBJ2-2, with D possibly matching TRBD2 (5 bases). CDR3 length: 15 residues. Germline CDR1 and CDR2: SQVTM and ANQGSEA. V was clipped by 0 bases and J by 1 base, with 9 bases between them.

The rearrangement links TRBV21-1 to TRBJ1-1. TRBV21-1 is termed a pseudogene. The CDR3 contains 14 residues. CDR3 sequence reads: CASGSLEMNTEAFF. CDR3 bases: TGTGCCAGCGGGTCCCTAGAGATGAACACTGAAGCTTTCTTT.

This rearrangement joins TRBV25-1 to TRBJ2-7; 14 nucleotides match TRBD2. The V and J ends lost 8 bases and 4 bases, in that order; junction bases with no gene match: 10. The CDR3 is made up of 16 amino acids. Germline loops: CDR1 MGHDK, CDR2 SYGVNS. The CDR3 loop reads CASVSGTSGSRYEQYF. CDR3 in DNA: TGTGCCAGCGTTAGTGGGACTAGCGGGAGTAGGTACGAGCAGTACTTC.

The rearrangement links TRBV9 to TRBJ1-5, with D perhaps matching TRBD1 (6 bases). Germline CDR1 is SGDLS and CDR2 is YYNGEE. Trimming pared 5 bases from V and 4 bases from J, leaving 16 bases between. CDR3 length equals 15 residues. The CDR3 sequence is CASSETGTRNQPQHF. CDR3 DNA sequence: TGTGCCAGCAGTGAGACCGGGACAAGAAATCAGCCCCAGCATTTT.

This clone came up a few times. V usage is TRBV7-9 and J usage is TRBJ2-5; TRBD1 might be the D (6 bases). The length of the CDR3 is 16 residues. Germline lookup yields CDR1 SEHNR and CDR2 FQNEAQ (reference sequence). V lost 2 bases, J lost 2 bases, and 15 bases lay in between. CDR3 nucleotide sequence: TGTGCCAGCAGCTTAACGTGGGACACAGCACAAGAGACCCAGTACTTC. This translates into CASSLTWDTAQETQYF.

This rearrangement joins TRBV5-6 to TRBJ2-3, with 10 nucleotides matching TRBD2. CDR3 size: 17 residues. Germline CDR1 SGHDT, CDR2 YYEEEE. The V gene end was trimmed by 0 bases and the J gene end by 2 bases; junction bases not matched to a gene: 6. The CDR3 nucleotides are TGTGCCAGCAGCTTGGGGCCTAGCGGGGGTCACACAGATACGCAGTATTTT. Protein product: CASSLGPSGGHTDTQYF.

This chain joins TRBV7-9 and TRBJ2-1; 9 nucleotides align to TRBD2. Germline V gives CDR1 SEHNR, CDR2 FQNEAQ (reference sequence). The CDR3 covers 17 residues. Trimming took 7 bases from V and 7 from J; bases not matched to a gene: 17. The CDR3 sequence is CASTPTTLAGTRNEQFF. CDR3 DNA sequence: TGTGCCAGCACCCCAACGACCCTAGCGGGGACCCGGAATGAGCAGTTCTTC.

In this sample, this clone turned up a few times. The CDR3 sequence: CASRLGGSTDTQYF. The CDR3 nucleotides read TGTGCCAGCAGATTGGGGGGAAGCACAGATACGCAGTATTTT. The chain recombines TRBV11-3 with TRBJ2-3, with D perhaps matching TRBD2 (6 bases). Trimming took 6 bases from V and 0 from J, leaving 10 bases between them. The CDR3 consists of 14 residues. Germline lookup yields CDR1 SGHNT and CDR2 YENEEA.

There are a few counts of this clone. This rearrangement joins TRBV28 to TRBJ2-3; tentative D call: TRBD2 (6 bases). The CDR3 is 19 amino acids. Germline V lookup: CDR1 MDHEN, CDR2 SYDVKM. Trimming shortened V by 2 bases and J by 3 bases, and 24 bases separated the two germline ends. CDR3 sequence: CASSLLGGNNHVATDTQYF. CDR3 in DNA: TGTGCCAGCAGTTTACTCGGCGGGAATAACCATGTCGCGACAGATACGCAGTATTTT.

The rearrangement links TRBV9 to TRBJ2-7; D gene unclear. Germline V gene data show CDR1 as SGDLS and CDR2 as YYNGEE. The CDR3 totals 13 residues. Trimming took 0 bases from V and 4 from J, leaving 8 bases between them. CDR3 nucleotide sequence: TGTGCCAGCAGCGTAGATCCCTATTACGAGCAGTACTTC. Translating it yields CASSVDPYYEQYF.

V usage is TRBV28 and J usage is TRBJ1-5, with D possibly matching TRBD1 (5 bases). Deletions cut 6 bases from V and 1 base from J, with 13 bases between. Per germline, CDR1 MDHEN and CDR2 SYDVKM. The CDR3 is 15 amino acids. CDR3 sequence reads: CASSSQGLSNQPQHF. The CDR3 coding sequence is TGTGCCAGCAGCTCTCAGGGACTAAGCAATCAGCCCCAGCATTTT.

The count of this clone is one. The chain carries TRBV2 and TRBJ2-1, with D possibly matching TRBD1 (5 bases). The CDR3 has 17 residues. Trimming took off 6 bases at V and 1 base at J, with 19 bases between the two ends. Germline V gives CDR1 SNHLY, CDR2 FYNNEI. The CDR3 loop is CASSVAGSTDSYNEQFF. The CDR3 DNA is TGTGCCAGCAGCGTAGCAGGCTCGACAGATTCCTACAATGAGCAGTTCTTC.